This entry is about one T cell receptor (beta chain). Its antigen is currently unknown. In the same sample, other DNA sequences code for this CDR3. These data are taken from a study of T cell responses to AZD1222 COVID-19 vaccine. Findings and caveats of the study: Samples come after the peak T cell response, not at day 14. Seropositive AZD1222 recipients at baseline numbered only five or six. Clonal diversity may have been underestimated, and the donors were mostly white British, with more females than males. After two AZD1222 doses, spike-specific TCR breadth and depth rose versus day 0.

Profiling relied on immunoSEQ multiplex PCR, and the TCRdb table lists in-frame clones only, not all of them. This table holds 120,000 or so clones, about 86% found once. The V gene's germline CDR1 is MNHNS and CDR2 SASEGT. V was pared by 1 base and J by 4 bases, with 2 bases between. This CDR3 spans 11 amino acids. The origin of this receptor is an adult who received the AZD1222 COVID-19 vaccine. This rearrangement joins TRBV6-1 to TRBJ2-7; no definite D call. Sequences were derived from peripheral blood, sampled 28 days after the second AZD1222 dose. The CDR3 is CASSEGYEQYF. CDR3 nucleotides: TGTGCCAGCAGTGAAGGATACGAGCAGTACTTC.